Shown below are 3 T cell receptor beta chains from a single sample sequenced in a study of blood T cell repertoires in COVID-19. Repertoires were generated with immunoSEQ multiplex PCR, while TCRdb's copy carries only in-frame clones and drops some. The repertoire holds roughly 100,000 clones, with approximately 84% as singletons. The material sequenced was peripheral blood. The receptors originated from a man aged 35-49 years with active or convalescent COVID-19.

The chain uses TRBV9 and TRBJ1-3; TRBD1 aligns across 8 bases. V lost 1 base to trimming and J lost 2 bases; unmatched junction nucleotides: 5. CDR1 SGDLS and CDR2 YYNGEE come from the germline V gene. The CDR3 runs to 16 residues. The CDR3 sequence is CASSVLTGGPGNTIYF. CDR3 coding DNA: TGTGCCAGCAGCGTACTCACAGGGGGGCCTGGAAACACCATATATTTT.

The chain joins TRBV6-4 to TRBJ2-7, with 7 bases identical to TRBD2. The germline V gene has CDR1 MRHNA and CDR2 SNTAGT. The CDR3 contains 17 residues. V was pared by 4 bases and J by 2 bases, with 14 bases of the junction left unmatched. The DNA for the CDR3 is TGTGCCAGCAGTGGGCTAGCGGCTCTTACCAATACCTACGAGCAGTACTTC. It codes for CASSGLAALTNTYEQYF.

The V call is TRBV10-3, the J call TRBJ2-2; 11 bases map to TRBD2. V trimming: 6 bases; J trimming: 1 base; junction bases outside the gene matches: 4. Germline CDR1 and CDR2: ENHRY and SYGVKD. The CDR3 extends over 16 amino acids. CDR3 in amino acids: CAISQGTSGNTGELFF. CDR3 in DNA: TGTGCCATCAGCCAAGGGACTAGCGGGAACACCGGGGAGCTGTTTTTT.